The present T cell receptor beta chain was sequenced within a study of OX40 agonist ivuxolimab in advanced cancers. Across the study: Eligibility admitted prior anti-PD-1, anti-PD-L1 or anti-CTLA-4 therapy; roughly 39% had some. General observations from the study: Partial responders receiving 0.1-3.0 mg/kg showed among the lowest clonal expansion. Relative to CD4+, CD8+ T cells held more expanded clones on average.

The CDR3 runs to 13 residues. Between the trimmed V and J ends, which lost 6 bases and 5 bases, there was a span of 13 bases. Germline V gene sequence: CDR1 LGHNT, CDR2 FRNRAP. Points on this clone: Its antigen remains unknown.

TCRdb's table, derived via immunoSEQ multiplex PCR, lists solely in-frame clones and lacks some. The sample lists under 50,000 clones; about 80% were seen once. V gene TRBV12-5 combines with J gene TRBJ1-1; maybe TRBD1 (5 bases). The TCR originated in an adult with an advanced solid tumor such as melanoma, head and neck, liver or kidney cancer. This sample comprised CD4+ or CD8+ T cells sorted from blood, obtained in a trial of the OX40 agonist ivuxolimab. The CDR3 bases are TGTGCTAGTGGCCCCCAGGGAAATACTGAAGCTTTCTTT. Amino acids: CASGPQGNTEAFF.